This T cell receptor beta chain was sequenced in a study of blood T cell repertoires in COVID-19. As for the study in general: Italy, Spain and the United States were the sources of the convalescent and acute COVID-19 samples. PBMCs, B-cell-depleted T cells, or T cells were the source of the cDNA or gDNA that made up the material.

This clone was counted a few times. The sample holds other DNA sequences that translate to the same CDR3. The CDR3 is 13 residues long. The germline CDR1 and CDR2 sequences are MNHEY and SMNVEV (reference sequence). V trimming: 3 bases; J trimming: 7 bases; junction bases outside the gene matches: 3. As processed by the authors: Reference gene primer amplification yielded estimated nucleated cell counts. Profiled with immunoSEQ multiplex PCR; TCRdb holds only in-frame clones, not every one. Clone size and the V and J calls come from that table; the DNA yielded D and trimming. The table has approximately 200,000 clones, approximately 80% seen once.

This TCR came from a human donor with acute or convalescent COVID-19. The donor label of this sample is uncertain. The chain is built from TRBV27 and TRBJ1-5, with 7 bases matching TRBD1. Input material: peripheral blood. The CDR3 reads CASSFQGDQPQHF. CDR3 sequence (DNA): TGTGCCAGCAGTTTTCAGGGGGACCAGCCCCAGCATTTT.